Included here is one TCR beta chain sequence, with context. Its matching antigen is unknown. The data were taken from a study of T cell responses to AZD1222 COVID-19 vaccine. Whole-study context: Pooled in the analysis were second doses at about 4 or about 12 weeks. Study-wide results and limits: Among spike-specific TCRs, nearly half reportedly target unmutated variant regions. Only after the peak T cell response were repertoires sampled.

Data came from immunoSEQ multiplex PCR; TCRdb stores just in-frame clones and leaves some out. Seen here are tens of thousands of clones, around 80% observed once, and the top ten hold approximately 21%. Germline V lookup: CDR1 MNHEY, CDR2 SVGAGI. This CDR3 contains 14 residues. Trimming removed 8 bases from V and 4 bases from J, with 17 bases in between. The chain links TRBV6-5 to TRBJ1-1; D is ambiguous. Sequenced material: peripheral blood, taken on day 0 of AZD1222 vaccination. The origin of this receptor is an adult in good health. The CDR3 sequence is CASPPTEGTTEAFF. CDR3 in DNA: TGTGCCAGCCCCCCCACCGAGGGAACCACTGAAGCTTTCTTT.